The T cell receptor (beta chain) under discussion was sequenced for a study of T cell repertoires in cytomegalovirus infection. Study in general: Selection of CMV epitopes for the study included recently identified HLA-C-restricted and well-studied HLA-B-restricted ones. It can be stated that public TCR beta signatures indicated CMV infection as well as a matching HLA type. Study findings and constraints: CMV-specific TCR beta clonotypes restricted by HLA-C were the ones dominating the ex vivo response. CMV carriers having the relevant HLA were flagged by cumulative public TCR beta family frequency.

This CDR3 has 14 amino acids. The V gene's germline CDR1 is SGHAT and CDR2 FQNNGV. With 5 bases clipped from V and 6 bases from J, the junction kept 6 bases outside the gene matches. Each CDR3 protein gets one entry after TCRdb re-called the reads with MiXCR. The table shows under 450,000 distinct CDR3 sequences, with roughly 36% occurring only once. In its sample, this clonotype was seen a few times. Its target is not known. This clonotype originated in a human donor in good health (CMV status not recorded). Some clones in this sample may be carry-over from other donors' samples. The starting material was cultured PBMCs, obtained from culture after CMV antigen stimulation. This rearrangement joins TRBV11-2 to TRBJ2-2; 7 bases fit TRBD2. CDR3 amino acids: CASSLPAGAGELFF. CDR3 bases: TGTGCCAGCAGCCTGCCGGCGGGAGCCGGGGAGCTGTTTTTT. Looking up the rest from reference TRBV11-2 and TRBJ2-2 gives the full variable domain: EAGVAQSPRYKIIEKRQSVAFWCNPISGHATLYWYQQILGQGPKLLIQFQNNGVVDDSQLPKDRFSAERLKGVDSTLKIQPAKLEDSAVYLCASSLPAGAGELFFGEGSRLTVL.